The present TCR beta chain was sequenced within a study of shared clonotypes between healthy human individuals. Overall study: Each donor's CD4 naive and CD4 memory cells filled three plates apiece, CD8 naive two, and CD8 memory one. Overall study findings and caveats: Sampling covered nothing but blood. Tissue TCR repertoires likely differ from those found in blood.

Points on this clone: Its antigen is unidentified.

Only in-frame clones appear in the TCRdb table, and some are missing; sequencing was by immunoSEQ multiplex PCR. The table shows roughly 2,300,000 clones, with 92% occurring only once. Trimming removed 1 base at V and 11 bases at J, with 16 bases between. This CDR3 has 14 residues. CDR1 and CDR2 from the germline V gene are SGHDN and FVKESK. Donors, healthy HIV-negative adults, lacked recent acute infections or vaccinations. The rearrangement joins TRBV14 to TRBJ2-3; D may be TRBD1 (5 bases). The sample was naive CD4+ T cells from PBMCs. Stated subset: CD45RA+ positively selected. The source of this sequence is a man aged 18 to 30 in good health. Some clones in this sample may be carry-over from other donors' samples. The CDR3 DNA reads as TGTGCCAGCAGCCAAGGGGGTGGGGCCCTTCGGCAGTATTTT. Its protein product is CASSQGGGALRQYF.